The 22 T cell receptor beta chains presented below share a single source sample, sequenced in a study of blood T cell repertoires in COVID-19. Repertoires were generated with immunoSEQ multiplex PCR, while TCRdb's copy carries only in-frame clones and drops some. The table lists some 100,000 clones, about 80% of them singletons, with under 20% in the top ten. Sequenced input: peripheral blood. These receptor sequences come from a human donor in a cohort sampled during active COVID-19.

CDR3 sequence (DNA): TGCGCCAGCAGCCTGGGAGAGGGGGCACTCGAAAAACTGTTTTTT. Translated, it gives CASSLGEGALEKLFF. The gene calls are TRBV5-1 and TRBJ1-4; the match to TRBD1 covers 7 bases. This CDR3 has 15 residues. Trimming took 4 bases from V and 8 from J; bases not matched to a gene: 11. The germline gives CDR1 SGHRS, CDR2 YFSETQ.

The chain links TRBV27 to TRBJ2-3; TRBD1 agrees at 11 bases. The germline gives CDR1 MNHEY, CDR2 SMNVEV (reference sequence). V was pared by 6 bases and J by 6 bases, with 8 bases of the junction left unmatched. This CDR3 has 15 residues. CDR3 coding DNA: TGTGCCAGCAGAATGGGACAGGGGGGAAGGGATACGCAGTATTTT. Translation: CASRMGQGGRDTQYF.

The genes are TRBV6-5 and TRBJ2-7; 9 bases are a match to TRBD1. V lost 5 bases, J lost 7 bases, and 6 bases stayed unmatched. In germline, CDR1 is MNHEY, CDR2 SVGAGI. CDR3 length: 13 residues. CDR3 nucleotides: TGTGCCAGCAGTACGGACAGGGGAGGGGAGCAGTACTTC. Protein product: CASSTDRGGEQYF.

This clone is a singleton in its sample. The chain is built from TRBV5-5 and TRBJ2-5; 7 bases are shared with TRBD1. The CDR3 has 16 residues. V lost 1 base to trimming and J lost 5 bases; unmatched junction nucleotides: 11. Germline CDR1 and CDR2: SGHKS and YYEKEE (reference sequence). CDR3 region: CASSLRGPGTRETQYF. The CDR3 DNA is TGTGCCAGCAGCTTGAGGGGGCCGGGCACCCGGGAGACCCAGTACTTC.

The V gene is TRBV5-6, the J gene TRBJ1-1; D call uncertain. CDR1 SGHDT and CDR2 YYEEEE come from the germline V gene. V lost 7 bases, J lost 2 bases, and 15 bases lay in between. The CDR3 consists of 14 residues. CDR3 protein: CASRRSPGNTEAFF. As DNA, the CDR3 is TGTGCCAGCCGTCGTAGCCCCGGAAACACTGAAGCTTTCTTT.

The chain uses TRBV19 and TRBJ1-5, with TRBD1 matching 8 bases. Germline V gene sequence: CDR1 LNHDA, CDR2 SQIVND (reference sequence). The J segment lost 2 bases and the V segment lost 3 bases, leaving 6 bases of the junction unmatched. This CDR3 is 16 amino acids long. CDR3 sequence (DNA): TGTGCCAGTAGTATTCAGGGGGCATGGGGCAATCAGCCCCAGCATTTT. Encoded protein: CASSIQGAWGNQPQHF.

CDR3 residues: CASEGGSTDTQYF. The CDR3 region has the DNA TGTGCCAGCGAGGGCGGGAGCACAGATACGCAGTATTTT. The rearrangement uses TRBV28 and TRBJ2-3; D might be TRBD2 (5 bases). From germline, CDR1 is MDHEN and CDR2 SYDVKM. This CDR3 has 13 residues. V shed 8 bases and J shed 0 bases, with 9 bases lying between them.

This clone was observed a handful of times. The chain is built from TRBV25-1 and TRBJ2-6, with 10 bases aligning to TRBD1. Germline trimming cut 7 bases from V and 1 base from J; bases unmatched to any gene: 7. This CDR3 comprises 17 residues. The germline V gene has CDR1 MGHDK and CDR2 SYGVNS. The CDR3 protein is CASTRQGAGSGANVLTF. The CDR3 DNA follows: TGTGCCAGCACTCGACAGGGGGCTGGATCTGGGGCCAACGTCCTGACTTTC.

This clone has more than one count but fewer than ten. The chain has TRBV19 and TRBJ1-3; TRBD1 agrees at 8 bases. V was pared by 4 bases and J by 0 bases, with 8 bases of the junction left unmatched. This CDR3 is built from 17 residues. CDR1 and CDR2 from the germline V gene are LNHDA and SQIVND (reference sequence). This chain's CDR3 is CASSTNSGGSSGNTIYF. The DNA for the CDR3 is TGTGCCAGTAGTACCAATTCAGGGGGCAGCTCTGGAAACACCATATATTTT.

This chain joins TRBV7-9 and TRBJ2-1; 7 nucleotides align to TRBD1. Looked up from germline, CDR1 is SEHNR and CDR2 is FQNEAQ (reference sequence). J was trimmed by 4 bases and V by 6 bases; bases with no gene match: 9. The CDR3 runs to 15 residues. As DNA, the CDR3 is TGTGCCAGCAGTGCTTCGGCAGGGGGATACAATGAGCAGTTCTTC. Translating it yields CASSASAGGYNEQFF.

This clone was found a few times. The V call is TRBV2, the J call TRBJ2-7; TRBD2 agrees at 7 bases. J gave up 2 bases and V 1 base, and 5 bases lay outside the gene matches. The germline gives CDR1 SNHLY, CDR2 FYNNEI. CDR3 size: 15 residues. Here the CDR3 reads CASSEGLAAPYEQYF. Here the CDR3 DNA reads TGTGCCAGCAGTGAAGGGCTAGCGGCCCCCTACGAGCAGTACTTC.

The CDR3 here is CASILGGGSNQPQHF. CDR3 nucleotide sequence: TGTGCCAGCATCCTCGGAGGTGGGAGCAATCAGCCCCAGCATTTT. The chain is built from TRBV28 and TRBJ1-5, with D unclear. CDR1 MDHEN and CDR2 SYDVKM come from the germline V gene. This CDR3 is 15 amino acids long. Trimming removed 7 bases from V and 1 base from J, with 14 bases in between. The variable domain in full, with the rest retrieved from reference TRBV28 and TRBJ1-5, is DVKVTQSSRYLVKRTGEKVFLECVQDMDHENMFWYRQDPGLGLRLIYFSYDVKMKEKGDIPEGYSVSREKKERFSLILESASTNQTSMYLCASILGGGSNQPQHFGDGTRLSIL.

V gene TRBV20-1 combines with J gene TRBJ2-5, with TRBD2 matching over 9 bases. Germline CDR1 DFQATT, CDR2 SNEGSKA (reference sequence). V gave up 3 bases and J gave up 5 bases; unmatched junction bases: 7. The CDR3 has 14 residues. The CDR3 region is CSASLAGADETQYF. As DNA, the CDR3 is TGCAGTGCTAGTTTAGCGGGAGCAGATGAGACCCAGTACTTC.

The chain recombines TRBV24-1 with TRBJ2-1; 8 bases are a match to TRBD2. The CDR3 length is 14 residues. Germline CDR1 reads KGHDR; CDR2 reads SFDVKD. V shed 5 bases, J shed 7 bases, and the junction held 6 bases outside the gene matches. DNA of the CDR3: TGTGCCACCAGTGTGGCGGGGGGCAAGAATGAGCAGTTCTTC. Protein sequence: CATSVAGGKNEQFF.

This clone was observed a few times. The chain uses TRBV18 and TRBJ1-3; no reliable D call. The germline gives CDR1 KGHSH, CDR2 LQKENI. The CDR3 has 14 residues. The ends were cut back, 3 bases at V and 2 bases at J, with 8 bases in the middle. CDR3 amino acids: CASSPSGTGNTIYF. The CDR3 region has the DNA TGTGCCAGCTCACCGAGCGGGACTGGAAACACCATATATTTT. The complete variable domain, with remaining parts taken from reference TRBV18 and TRBJ1-3, reads NAGVMQNPRHLVRRRGQEARLRCSPMKGHSHVYWYRQLPEEGLKFMVYLQKENIIDESGMPKERFSAEFPKEGPSILRIQQVVRGDSAAYFCASSPSGTGNTIYFGEGSWLTVV.

This chain connects TRBV3-1 (or the pseudogene TRBV3-2) to TRBJ2-7; a possible D gene is TRBD1 (5 bases). This CDR3 contains 15 residues. Between the trimmed V and J ends, which lost 4 bases and 2 bases, there was a span of 15 bases. CDR1 is LGHDT, CDR2 YNNKEL, per germline (reference sequence). The CDR3 sequence is CASSPGTDTTYEQYF. In nucleotides, the CDR3 is TGTGCCAGCAGCCCCGGTACGGACACGACCTACGAGCAGTACTTC.

The chain uses TRBV7-8 and TRBJ2-7; TRBD1 aligns across 12 bases. This CDR3 is 17 amino acids long. Germline CDR1 and CDR2: SGHVS and FQNEAQ. V shed 4 bases and J 3 bases; nucleotides not matched to a gene: 10. As DNA, the CDR3 is TGTGCCAGCAGCTCCCGATGGGGACAGGGGGCAATCTACGAGCAGTACTTC. Protein product: CASSSRWGQGAIYEQYF. Together with reference TRBV7-8 and TRBJ2-7, the CDR3 gives the full variable domain: GAGVSQSPRYKVAKRGQDVALRCDPISGHVSLFWYQQALGQGPEFLTYFQNEAQLDKSGLPSDRFFAERPEGSVSTLKIQRTQQEDSAVYLCASSSRWGQGAIYEQYFGPGTRLTVT.

This chain joins TRBV18 and TRBJ1-5; D is perhaps TRBD1 (5 bases). The CDR3 contains 13 residues. Trimming took off 3 bases at V and 5 bases at J, with 8 bases between the two ends. CDR1 KGHSH and CDR2 LQKENI come from the germline V gene. DNA for the CDR3: TGTGCCAGCTCACCTCAAGGGGATCAGCCCCAGCATTTT. This translates into CASSPQGDQPQHF.

This clone was observed a single time. V gene TRBV9 combines with J gene TRBJ1-2; D unclear. CDR3 length equals 15 residues. CDR1 and CDR2 from the germline V gene are SGDLS and YYNGEE. V lost 0 bases and J 5 bases, leaving 14 bases between the germline ends. CDR3 loop: CASSVAVSPNYGYTF. Here the CDR3 DNA reads TGTGCCAGCAGCGTAGCCGTCAGTCCAAATTATGGCTACACCTTC.

The V gene is TRBV5-4, the J gene TRBJ1-2; 7 nucleotides agree with TRBD1. V trimming: 3 bases; J trimming: 5 bases; junction bases outside the gene matches: 7. CDR1 is SGHNT, CDR2 YYREEE, per germline (reference sequence). This CDR3 region has 14 residues. The CDR3 reads CASSSGQLSYGYTF. The CDR3 DNA is TGTGCCAGCAGCTCGGGACAGCTTTCTTATGGCTACACCTTC.

The genes are TRBV7-9 and TRBJ2-5; TRBD1 aligns across 7 bases. CDR1 is SEHNR and CDR2 is FQNEAQ in the germline V gene (reference sequence). The CDR3 is made up of 15 amino acids. V shed 7 bases and J 2 bases; nucleotides not matched to a gene: 10. The CDR3 region is CASTQGDREQETQYF. The DNA for the CDR3 is TGTGCCAGCACCCAGGGGGACAGAGAACAAGAGACCCAGTACTTC.

V gene TRBV7-2 combines with J gene TRBJ2-1; 15 nucleotides agree with TRBD2. The CDR3 length is 15 residues. Germline values: CDR1 SGHTA, CDR2 FQGNSA. V was clipped by 4 bases and J by 9 bases; unmatched bases: 4. The CDR3, as DNA: TGTGCCAGCAGCTCGGGACTAGCGGGAGGTGCTGAGCAGTTCTTC. Protein: CASSSGLAGGAEQFF.